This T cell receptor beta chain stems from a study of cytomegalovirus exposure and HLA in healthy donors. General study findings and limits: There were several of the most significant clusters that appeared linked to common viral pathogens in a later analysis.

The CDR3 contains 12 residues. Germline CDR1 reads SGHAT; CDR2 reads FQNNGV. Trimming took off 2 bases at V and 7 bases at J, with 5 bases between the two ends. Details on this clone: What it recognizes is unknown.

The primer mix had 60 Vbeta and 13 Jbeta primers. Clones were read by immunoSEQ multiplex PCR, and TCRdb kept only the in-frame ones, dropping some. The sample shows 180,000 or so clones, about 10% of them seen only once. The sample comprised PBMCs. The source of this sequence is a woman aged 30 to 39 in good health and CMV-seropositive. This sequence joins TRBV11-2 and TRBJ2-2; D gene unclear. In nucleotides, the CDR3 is TGTGCCAGCAGCTTAAATCGCGGGGAGCTGTTTTTT. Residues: CASSLNRGELFF.